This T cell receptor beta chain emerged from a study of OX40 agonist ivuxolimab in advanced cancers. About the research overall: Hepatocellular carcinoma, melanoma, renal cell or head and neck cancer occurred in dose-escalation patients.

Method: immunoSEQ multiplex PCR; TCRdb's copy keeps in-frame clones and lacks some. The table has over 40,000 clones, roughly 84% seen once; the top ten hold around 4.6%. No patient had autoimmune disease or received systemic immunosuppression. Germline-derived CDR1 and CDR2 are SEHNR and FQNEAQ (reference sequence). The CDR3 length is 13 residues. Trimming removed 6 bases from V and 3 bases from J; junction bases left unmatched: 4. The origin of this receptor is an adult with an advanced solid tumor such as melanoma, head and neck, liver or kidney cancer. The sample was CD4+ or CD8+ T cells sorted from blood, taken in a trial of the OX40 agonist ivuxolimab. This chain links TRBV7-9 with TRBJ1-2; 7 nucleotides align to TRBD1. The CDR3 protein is CASRSGTDYGYTF. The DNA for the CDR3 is TGTGCCAGCAGGAGTGGGACAGACTATGGCTACACCTTC.